This TCR beta chain was identified in a study of Ad26.COV2.S vaccination and SARS-CoV-2 variants. Study findings and constraints: Estimates derived from TCR breadth and depth analyses may have underestimated total T cell responses. Reports say spike-specific CD8+ and CD4+ T cell responses covered substantial breadth after vaccination. It was vaccine recipients, not placebo recipients, who had the higher spike-specific TCR breadth. Non-spike TCR breadth did not differ much between vaccine and placebo recipients.

Data came from immunoSEQ multiplex PCR; TCRdb stores just in-frame clones and leaves some out. The sample contains 45,000 or so clones, 65% to 90% of which appear only once. V gave up 4 bases and J gave up 1 base; unmatched junction bases: 5. The V gene's germline CDR1 is SGHRS and CDR2 YFSETQ. CDR3 length equals 15 residues. Worth noting for this clone: Its matching antigen is unknown.

This sequence joins TRBV5-1 and TRBJ2-1; 7 bases line up with TRBD1. The source is a human donor who had recovered from COVID-19. The source material was peripheral blood, sampled after recovery from COVID-19. The DNA for the CDR3 is TGCGCCAGCAGCGATAGGACAGGTTCCTACAATGAGCAGTTCTTC. Protein product: CASSDRTGSYNEQFF.